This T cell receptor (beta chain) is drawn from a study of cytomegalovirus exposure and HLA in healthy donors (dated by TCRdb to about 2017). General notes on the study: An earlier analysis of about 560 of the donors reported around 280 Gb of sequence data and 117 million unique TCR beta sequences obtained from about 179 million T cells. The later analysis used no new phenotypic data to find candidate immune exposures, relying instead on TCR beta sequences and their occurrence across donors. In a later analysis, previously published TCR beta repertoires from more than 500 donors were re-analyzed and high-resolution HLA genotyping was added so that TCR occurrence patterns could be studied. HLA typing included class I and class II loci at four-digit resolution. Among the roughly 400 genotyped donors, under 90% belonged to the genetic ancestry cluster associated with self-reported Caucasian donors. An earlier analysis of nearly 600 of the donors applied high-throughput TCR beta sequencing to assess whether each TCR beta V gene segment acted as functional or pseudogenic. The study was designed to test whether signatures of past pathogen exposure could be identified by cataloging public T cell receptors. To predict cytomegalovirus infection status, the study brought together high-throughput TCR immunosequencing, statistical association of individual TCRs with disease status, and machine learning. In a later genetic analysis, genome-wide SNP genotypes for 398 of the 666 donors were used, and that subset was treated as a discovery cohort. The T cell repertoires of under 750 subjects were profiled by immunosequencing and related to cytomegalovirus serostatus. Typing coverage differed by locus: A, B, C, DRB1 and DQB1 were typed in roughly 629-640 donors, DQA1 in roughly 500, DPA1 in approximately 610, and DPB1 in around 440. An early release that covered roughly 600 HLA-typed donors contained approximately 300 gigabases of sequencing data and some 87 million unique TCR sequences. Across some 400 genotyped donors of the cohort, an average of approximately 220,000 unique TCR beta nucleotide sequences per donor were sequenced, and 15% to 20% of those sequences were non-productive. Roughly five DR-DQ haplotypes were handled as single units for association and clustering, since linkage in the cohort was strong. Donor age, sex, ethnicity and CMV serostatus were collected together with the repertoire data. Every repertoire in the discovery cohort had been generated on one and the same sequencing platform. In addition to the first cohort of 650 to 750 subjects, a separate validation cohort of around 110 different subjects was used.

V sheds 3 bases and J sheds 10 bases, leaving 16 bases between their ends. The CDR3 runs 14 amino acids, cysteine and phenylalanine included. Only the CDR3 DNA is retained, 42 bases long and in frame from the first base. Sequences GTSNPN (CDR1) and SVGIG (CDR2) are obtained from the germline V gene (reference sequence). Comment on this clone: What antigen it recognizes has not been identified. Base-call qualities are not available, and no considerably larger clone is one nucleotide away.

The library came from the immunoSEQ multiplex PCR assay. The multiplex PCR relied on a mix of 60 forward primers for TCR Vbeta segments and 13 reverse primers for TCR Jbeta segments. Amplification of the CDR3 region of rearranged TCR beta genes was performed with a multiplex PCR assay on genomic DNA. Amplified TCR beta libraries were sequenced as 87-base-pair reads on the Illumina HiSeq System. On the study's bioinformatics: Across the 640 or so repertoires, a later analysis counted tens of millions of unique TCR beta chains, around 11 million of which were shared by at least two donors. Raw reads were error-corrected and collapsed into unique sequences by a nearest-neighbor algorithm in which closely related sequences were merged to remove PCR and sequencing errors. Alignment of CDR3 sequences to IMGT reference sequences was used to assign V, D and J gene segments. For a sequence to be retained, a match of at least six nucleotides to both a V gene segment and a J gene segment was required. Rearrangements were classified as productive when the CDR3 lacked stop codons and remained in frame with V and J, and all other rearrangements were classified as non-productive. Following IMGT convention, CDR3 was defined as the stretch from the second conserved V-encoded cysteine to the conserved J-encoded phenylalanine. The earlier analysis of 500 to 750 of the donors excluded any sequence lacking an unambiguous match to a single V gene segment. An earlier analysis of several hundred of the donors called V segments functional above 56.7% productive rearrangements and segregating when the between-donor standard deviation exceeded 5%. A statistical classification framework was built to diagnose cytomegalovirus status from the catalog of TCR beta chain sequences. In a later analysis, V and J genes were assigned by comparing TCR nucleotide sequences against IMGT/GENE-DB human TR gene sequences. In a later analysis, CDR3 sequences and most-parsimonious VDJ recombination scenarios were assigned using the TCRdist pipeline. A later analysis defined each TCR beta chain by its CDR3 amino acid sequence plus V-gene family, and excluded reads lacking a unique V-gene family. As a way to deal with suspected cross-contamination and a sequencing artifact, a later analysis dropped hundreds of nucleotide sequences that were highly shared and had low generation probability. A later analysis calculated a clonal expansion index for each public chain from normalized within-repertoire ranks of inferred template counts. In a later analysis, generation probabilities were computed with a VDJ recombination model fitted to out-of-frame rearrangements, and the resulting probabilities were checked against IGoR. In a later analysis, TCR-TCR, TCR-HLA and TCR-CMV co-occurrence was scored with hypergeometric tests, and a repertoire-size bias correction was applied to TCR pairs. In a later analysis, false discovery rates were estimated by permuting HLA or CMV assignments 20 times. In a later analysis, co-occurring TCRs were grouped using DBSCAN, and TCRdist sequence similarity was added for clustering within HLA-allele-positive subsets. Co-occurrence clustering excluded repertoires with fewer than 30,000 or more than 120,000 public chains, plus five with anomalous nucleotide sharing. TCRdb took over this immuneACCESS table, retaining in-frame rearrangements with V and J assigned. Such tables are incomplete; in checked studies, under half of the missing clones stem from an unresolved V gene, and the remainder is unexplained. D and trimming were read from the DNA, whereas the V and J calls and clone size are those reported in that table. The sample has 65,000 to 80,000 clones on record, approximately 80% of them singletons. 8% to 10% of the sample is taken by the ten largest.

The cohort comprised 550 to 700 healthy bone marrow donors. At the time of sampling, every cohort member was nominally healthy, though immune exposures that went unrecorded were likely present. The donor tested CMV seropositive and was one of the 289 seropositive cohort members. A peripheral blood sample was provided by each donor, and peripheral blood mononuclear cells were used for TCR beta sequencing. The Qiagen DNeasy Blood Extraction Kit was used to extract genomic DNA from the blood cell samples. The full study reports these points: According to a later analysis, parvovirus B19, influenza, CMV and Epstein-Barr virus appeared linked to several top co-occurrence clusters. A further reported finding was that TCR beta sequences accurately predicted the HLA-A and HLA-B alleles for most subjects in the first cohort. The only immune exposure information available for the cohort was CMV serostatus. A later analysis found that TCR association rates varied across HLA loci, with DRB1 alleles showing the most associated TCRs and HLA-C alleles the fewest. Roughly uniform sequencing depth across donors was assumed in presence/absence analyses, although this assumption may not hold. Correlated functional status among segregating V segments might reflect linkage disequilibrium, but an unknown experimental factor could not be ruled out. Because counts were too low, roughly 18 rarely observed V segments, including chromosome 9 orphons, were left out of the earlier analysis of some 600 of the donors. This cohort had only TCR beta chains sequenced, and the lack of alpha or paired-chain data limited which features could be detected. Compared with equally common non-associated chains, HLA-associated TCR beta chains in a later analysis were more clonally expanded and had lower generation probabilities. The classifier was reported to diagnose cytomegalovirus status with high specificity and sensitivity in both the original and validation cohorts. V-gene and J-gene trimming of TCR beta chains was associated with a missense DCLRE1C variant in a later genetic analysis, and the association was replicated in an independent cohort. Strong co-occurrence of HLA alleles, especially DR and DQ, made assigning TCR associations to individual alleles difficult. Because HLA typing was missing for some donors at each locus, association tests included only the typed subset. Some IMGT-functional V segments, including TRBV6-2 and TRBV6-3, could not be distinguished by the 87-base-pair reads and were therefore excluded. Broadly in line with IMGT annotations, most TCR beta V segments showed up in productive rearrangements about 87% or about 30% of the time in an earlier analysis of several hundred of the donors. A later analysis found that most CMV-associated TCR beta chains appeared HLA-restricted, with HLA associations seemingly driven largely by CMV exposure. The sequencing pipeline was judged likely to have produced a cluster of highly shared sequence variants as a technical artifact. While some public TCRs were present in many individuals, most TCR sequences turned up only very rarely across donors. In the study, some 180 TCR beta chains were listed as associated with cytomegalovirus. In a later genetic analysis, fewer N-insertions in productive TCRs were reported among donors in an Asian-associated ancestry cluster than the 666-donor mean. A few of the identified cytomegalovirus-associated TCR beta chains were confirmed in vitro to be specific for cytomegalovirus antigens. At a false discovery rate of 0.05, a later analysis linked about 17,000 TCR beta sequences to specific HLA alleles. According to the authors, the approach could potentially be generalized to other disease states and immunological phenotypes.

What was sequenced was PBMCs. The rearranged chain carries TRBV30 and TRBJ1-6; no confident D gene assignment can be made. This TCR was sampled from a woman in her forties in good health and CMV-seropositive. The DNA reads TGTGCCTGGAGGGGAGACACCCTAGAGTCACCCCTCCACTTT. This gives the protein CAWRGDTLESPLHF. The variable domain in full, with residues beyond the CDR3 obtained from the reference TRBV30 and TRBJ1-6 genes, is SQTIHQWPATLVQPVGSPLSLECTVEGTSNPNLYWYRQAAGRGLQLLFYSVGIGQISSEVPQNLSASRPQDRQFILSSKKLLLSDSGFYLCAWRGDTLESPLHFGNGTRLTVT.